This T cell receptor (beta chain) was identified in a study of blood T cell repertoires in COVID-19. Study background: The origin of the acute and convalescent COVID-19 samples was the United States, Italy and Spain. T cells, B-cell-depleted T cells, or PBMCs supplied cDNA or gDNA.

This clone was seen only a few times. In the original analysis: How many nucleated cells were present was estimated from reference gene primer amplification. Produced via immunoSEQ multiplex PCR; TCRdb's table is partial and in-frame only. V, J and clone size are those of that table, while D and trimming were read from the DNA. The data hold about 270,000 clones, with 86% observed a single time. CDR1 is MNHEY, CDR2 SVGAGI, per germline. The CDR3 totals 12 residues. The ends were cut back, 5 bases at V and 5 bases at J, with 9 bases in the middle. The V gene is TRBV6-5, the J gene TRBJ1-1; D is unclear. Sequenced sample: peripheral blood. The clonotype comes from a man between 40 and 49 years old with active or convalescent COVID-19. This chain's CDR3 is CASSQVRTEAFF. DNA of the CDR3: TGTGCCAGCAGTCAGGTGAGAACTGAAGCTTTCTTT.